The T cell receptor beta chain described here comes from a study of T cell responses to AZD1222 COVID-19 vaccine. Study-wide context: Second-dose intervals near 4 or 12 weeks were combined.

Findings and caveats of the study: Baseline serology detected seropositivity in only six or seven AZD1222 recipients. Every sample of the repertoires postdated the peak T cell response.

A word on this clone: No antigen is known for it.

Profiled with immunoSEQ multiplex PCR; TCRdb holds only in-frame clones, not every one. This sample has tens of thousands of clones, with 65% to 90% found just once. Germline V gene sequence: CDR1 SEHNR, CDR2 FQNEAQ (reference sequence). This CDR3 region has 15 residues. The V gene end was trimmed by 1 base and the J gene end by 6 bases; junction bases not matched to a gene: 9. The J gene is TRBJ2-7, the V gene TRBV7-9; 7 nucleotides align to TRBD1. This sequence originates from an adult in good health. The sample in question was peripheral blood, obtained on day 0 of AZD1222 vaccination. This CDR3 reads CASSLGRQGGGEQYF. For the CDR3, the DNA is TGTGCCAGCAGCTTAGGTAGACAGGGTGGAGGCGAGCAGTACTTC.